The rows below give T cell receptor beta chains drawn from one sample of a study of blood T cell repertoires in COVID-19. Here immunoSEQ multiplex PCR was the method, and the copy in TCRdb shows in-frame clones only, minus some. The table lists roughly 43,000 clones, about 85% of them singletons. Sequenced sample: peripheral blood. Receptor source: a human donor in a cohort sampled during active COVID-19. Each CDR3 is given with its conserved first and last residue. The D gene is left open where the match is weak. A clone size is listed for some rows: how often the clone was seen (once, few, many), or a class if it is expanded.

>NA|NA|TRBV12-3/TRBV12-4|TRBJ1-1
CASSPTRYTEAFF
TGTGCCAGCAGTCCCACGAGGTACACTGAAGCTTTCTTT
>TRBD2|NA|TRBV5-4|TRBJ2-3
CASSSGTSELDTQYF
TGTGCCAGCAGCTCCGGGACTAGCGAGCTAGATACGCAGTATTTT
>TRBD1|few|TRBV5-1|TRBJ2-3
CASSLGGTASTDTQYF
TGCGCCAGCAGCTTGGGAGGGACAGCTTCCACAGATACGCAGTATTTT
>TRBD1|NA|TRBV6-6|TRBJ1-4
CASRFQGEAEKLFF
TGTGCCAGCAGGTTCCAGGGGGAGGCGGAAAAACTGTTTTTT
>TRBD2|NA|TRBV29-1|TRBJ2-7
CSVGWGGDAYEQYF
TGCAGCGTTGGGTGGGGAGGGGACGCCTACGAGCAGTACTTC
>TRBD1|once|TRBV6-1|TRBJ2-7
CASSEAPGGYEQYF
TGTGCCAGCAGTGAAGCCCCAGGGGGCTACGAGCAGTACTTC
>TRBD1|NA|TRBV6-2/TRBV6-3|TRBJ1-2
CASSPTGGAGYTF
TGTGCCAGCAGTCCCACAGGGGGCGCAGGCTACACCTTC
>TRBD2|NA|TRBV14|TRBJ2-1
CASSQRTSNEQFF
TGTGCCAGCAGCCAACGGACTAGCAATGAGCAGTTCTTC
>TRBD2|NA|TRBV7-6|TRBJ2-1
CASSLYGGANEQFF
TGTGCCAGCAGCTTGTACGGGGGGGCTAATGAGCAGTTCTTC
>NA|NA|TRBV5-1|TRBJ2-3
CASSPVFRGTDTQYF
TGCGCCAGCAGTCCTGTCTTCCGGGGCACAGATACGCAGTATTTT
>NA|NA|TRBV9|TRBJ2-1
CASSARGARSSYNEQFF
TGTGCCAGCAGCGCCCGGGGGGCCAGGAGCTCCTACAATGAGCAGTTCTTC
>NA|NA|TRBV12-3/TRBV12-4|TRBJ2-6
CASSRGGGVLTF
TGTGCCAGCAGTAGAGGTGGAGGCGTCCTGACTTTC
>TRBD1|NA|TRBV19|TRBJ1-6
CASRRDSSYNSPLHF
TGTGCCAGTCGTAGGGACAGCTCCTATAATTCACCCCTCCACTTT
>NA|NA|TRBV19|TRBJ1-5
CASSRGGAYSNQPQHF
TGTGCCAGTTCCAGGGGCGGCGCGTATAGCAATCAGCCCCAGCATTTT
>NA|NA|TRBV20-1|TRBJ1-1
CSPRGHSQAFF
TGCAGTCCAAGGGGACACTCGCAAGCTTTCTTT
>TRBD1|NA|TRBV4-2|TRBJ1-2
CASSHWDRNYGYTF
TGTGCCAGCAGCCACTGGGACAGGAACTATGGCTACACCTTC
>NA|NA|TRBV27|TRBJ2-3
CASSLSTGGGADTQYF
TGTGCCAGCAGTTTATCGACGGGAGGGGGCGCGGATACGCAGTATTTT
>NA|NA|TRBV5-4|TRBJ2-5
CASSFGGQETQYF
TGTGCCAGCAGCTTTGGGGGGCAAGAGACCCAGTACTTC